The following is a TCR beta chain sequence with its context. This sample is part of a study of shared clonotypes between healthy human individuals. Replicate PCRs run on sorted subsets employed around 200 ng DNA, approximately 30,000 T cell genomes. Some clones are missing from TCRdb's copy, which holds only in-frame ones; the method was immunoSEQ multiplex PCR. Here the sample spans 2,500,000 or so clones, more than 80% being singletons. Trimming cost V 0 bases and J 9 bases, with 15 bases left between them. CDR1 and CDR2 from the germline V gene are GTSNPN and SVGIG (reference sequence). This CDR3 has 14 residues.

The gene calls are TRBV30 and TRBJ2-1; D ambiguous. Sequencing was carried out using naive CD4+ T cells sorted from blood. Subset of the sample: CD45RA+ positively selected. The TCR sequence derives from a man aged 18 to 35 in good health. The CDR3 DNA reads TGTGCCTGGAGTGTGACGCTTTCGGTTCCTGAGCAGTTCTTC. Translating it yields CAWSVTLSVPEQFF.